The T cell receptor beta chain under discussion was sequenced for a study of T cell responses to AZD1222 COVID-19 vaccine. The CDR3 has 15 residues. The V and J ends lost 0 bases and 9 bases, in that order; junction bases with no gene match: 9. Germline CDR1 LGHNA, CDR2 YSLEER. Profiling relied on immunoSEQ multiplex PCR, and the TCRdb table lists in-frame clones only, not all of them. The data show about 96,000 clones, 80% to 90% seen once. This TCR derives from an adult in good health. This chain links TRBV4-3 with TRBJ1-2, with 8 positions matching TRBD1. Sequenced here: peripheral blood, sampled on day 0 of AZD1222 vaccination. CDR3 in DNA: TGCGCCAGCAGCCAAGATCTCTTCGGACAGGGACGCTACACCTTC. Residues: CASSQDLFGQGRYTF.